The 16 T cell receptor beta chains reported below all come from one sample, sequenced in a study of vaccination effects on CD4 cells after COVID-19. These TCRs' antigens remain unknown. Using viral peptide pools, the ViraFEST assay grew out antigen-specific CD4+ T cells prior to sequencing. Following an approximately 10-day culture, CD4+ T cells were purified. Confirmation by PCR established that the person had SARS-CoV-2 infection between March and December 2020. Sequencing used immunoSEQ multiplex PCR; TCRdb keeps in-frame clones, though not all of them. The table shows roughly 17,000 clones, with approximately 81% occurring only once. The specimen was CD4+ T cells from PBMCs cultured with SARS-CoV-2 spike peptides, collected before COVID-19 vaccination. Source of these receptors: a human donor who had a prior SARS-CoV-2 infection.

This clone was observed once. The CDR3 region is CSAMPSNEQFF. The CDR3 DNA sequence: TGCAGTGCTATGCCTAGCAATGAGCAGTTCTTC. The chain uses TRBV20-1 and TRBJ2-1; no clear D. Germline CDR1 reads DFQATT; CDR2 reads SNEGSKA (reference sequence). CDR3 length: 11 amino acids. V dropped 4 bases and J dropped 6 bases, with 7 bases sitting between them.

The genes are TRBV6-5 and TRBJ2-3, with D hard to call. Trimming took off 2 bases at V and 2 bases at J, with 5 bases between the two ends. The CDR3 runs to 13 residues. CDR1 is MNHEY and CDR2 is SVGAGI in the germline V gene. The CDR3 loop reads CASSYGFTDTQYF. Here the CDR3 DNA reads TGTGCCAGCAGTTACGGGTTCACAGATACGCAGTATTTT.

V is TRBV15 and J is TRBJ2-1, with D possibly matching TRBD2 (6 bases). CDR3 size: 14 residues. Germline V gene sequence: CDR1 LNHNV, CDR2 YYDKDF (reference sequence). Trimming cost V 1 base and J 4 bases, with 8 bases left between them. The CDR3 coding sequence is TGTGCCACCAGCAGAGCCGGGAGTTACAATGAGCAGTTCTTC. Translated, it gives CATSRAGSYNEQFF.

The chain is built from TRBV5-6 and TRBJ2-3; D gene uncertain. The CDR3 runs 16 residues. Germline CDR1 reads SGHDT; CDR2 reads YYEEEE. V shed 0 bases and J shed 6 bases, with 17 bases lying between them. The CDR3, as DNA: TGTGCCAGCAGCTTGGGACCGCCGGCCGTCGGGGATACGCAGTATTTT. Its translation: CASSLGPPAVGDTQYF.

This clone is large by share. The V gene is TRBV6-2 or TRBV6-3, the J gene TRBJ1-5; D might be TRBD1 (6 bases). Germline V gene lookup returns CDR1 MNHEY and CDR2 SVGEGT. V lost 0 bases to trimming and J lost 9 bases, with 9 bases between them. The CDR3 consists of 13 residues. The CDR3 sequence: CASSYSQGRPQHF. CDR3 bases: TGTGCCAGCAGTTACTCTCAGGGGAGGCCCCAGCATTTT.

In this sample, this clone turned up once. The chain uses TRBV30 and TRBJ1-1; TRBD1 is a possible D gene (6 bases). CDR3 length equals 15 residues. Per germline, CDR1 GTSNPN and CDR2 SVGIG (reference sequence). V was trimmed by 2 bases and J by 6 bases, leaving 19 bases between them. This CDR3 is CAWSRKGEGGAEAFF. As DNA, the CDR3 is TGTGCCTGGAGTCGAAAAGGAGAGGGGGGAGCTGAAGCTTTCTTT.

This chain joins TRBV2 and TRBJ2-7, with unresolved D. CDR3 size: 15 residues. Germline V CDR1 and CDR2: SNHLY, FYNNEI. Trimming took 5 bases from V and 6 from J, leaving 20 bases between them. CDR3 in amino acids: CASSSPSTIPGEQYF. In DNA, the CDR3 is TGTGCCAGCAGTTCACCTTCGACCATCCCCGGCGAGCAGTACTTC.

V usage is TRBV2 and J usage is TRBJ1-2; unclear D gene. Trimming shortened V by 1 base and J by 0 bases, and 9 bases separated the two germline ends. The CDR3 length is 15 residues. Looked up from germline, CDR1 is SNHLY and CDR2 is FYNNEI. The CDR3 sequence: CASSEGRGANYGYTF. CDR3 bases: TGTGCCAGCAGTGAAGGTCGTGGGGCTAACTATGGCTACACCTTC.

The CDR3 loop is CASSLGQTVSGNTIYF. Here the CDR3 DNA reads TGCGCCAGCAGCTTGGGTCAGACCGTCTCTGGAAACACCATATATTTT. V is TRBV5-1 and J is TRBJ1-3; D remains unclear. V was trimmed by 0 bases and J by 0 bases, leaving 10 bases between them. Germline V gene lookup returns CDR1 SGHRS and CDR2 YFSETQ. The CDR3 is made up of 16 amino acids.

The chain employs TRBV6-5 and TRBJ2-7; 7 nucleotides agree with TRBD1. CDR1 is MNHEY, CDR2 SVGAGI, per germline. This CDR3 contains 15 residues. The V segment lost 4 bases and the J segment 4 bases; nucleotides outside the gene matches: 10. In DNA, the CDR3 is TGTGCCAGCAGTTCCTATAAGGGGGCGAAGTACGAGCAGTACTTC. Translation gives CASSSYKGAKYEQYF.

The chain recombines TRBV15 with TRBJ2-7, with D hard to call. There are 13 residues in the CDR3. Trimming shortened V by 2 bases and J by 7 bases, and 12 bases separated the two germline ends. CDR1 and CDR2 from the germline V gene are LNHNV and YYDKDF (reference sequence). The DNA of the CDR3 is TGTGCCACCAGCAGAAAGGTCAAGGCAGAGCAGTACTTC. Translation gives CATSRKVKAEQYF.

This clone turned up a few times. This chain connects TRBV2 to TRBJ2-1; D remains unclear. This CDR3 region has 15 residues. With 6 bases removed from V and 0 bases from J, the gap between germline ends came to 12 bases. Per germline, CDR1 SNHLY and CDR2 FYNNEI. The CDR3 DNA follows: TGTGCCAGCAGCCTACAGACGAGCTCCTACAATGAGCAGTTCTTC. It yields the protein CASSLQTSSYNEQFF.

The chain couples TRBV5-6 to TRBJ2-1; maybe TRBD2 (6 bases). The germline V gene encodes CDR1 SGHDT and CDR2 YYEEEE. CDR3 length equals 16 residues. V lost 0 bases and J lost 3, with 13 bases in between. The CDR3 loop is CASSLVLATGYNEQFF. The CDR3 DNA is TGTGCCAGCAGCTTGGTCCTAGCGACGGGCTACAATGAGCAGTTCTTC.

In its sample, this clone is medium-sized. The chain combines TRBV7-9 with TRBJ2-3; no clear D. Trimming shortened V by 5 bases and J by 0 bases, and 3 bases separated the two germline ends. The CDR3 length is 12 residues. Germline CDR1 is SEHNR and CDR2 is FQNEAQ (reference sequence). The CDR3 loop reads CASSPSTDTQYF. DNA for the CDR3: TGTGCCAGCAGCCCGAGCACAGATACGCAGTATTTT.

In this sample, this clone turned up once. The rearrangement links TRBV5-6 to TRBJ2-3; tentative D call: TRBD2 (7 bases). The V and J ends lost 6 bases and 2 bases respectively, with 16 bases between them. Per germline, CDR1 SGHDT and CDR2 YYEEEE. The CDR3 has 15 residues. CDR3 residues: CASNEAGTFTDTQYF. The CDR3 DNA is TGTGCCAGCAACGAAGCGGGGACATTCACAGATACGCAGTATTTT.

The V call is TRBV5-1, the J call TRBJ2-7, with TRBD1 as a possible D gene (6 bases). Trimming cost V 1 base and J 1 base, with 12 bases left between them. This CDR3 is 15 amino acids long. Per germline, CDR1 SGHRS and CDR2 YFSETQ. This chain's CDR3 is CASSLWLTGSYEQYF. CDR3 nucleotides: TGCGCCAGCAGCTTGTGGTTAACAGGGTCCTACGAGCAGTACTTC. The full variable domain, completed using reference TRBV5-1 and TRBJ2-7, is KAGVTQTPRYLIKTRGQQVTLSCSPISGHRSVSWYQQTPGQGLQFLFEYFSETQRNKGNFPGRFSGRQFSNSRSEMNVSTLELGDSALYLCASSLWLTGSYEQYFGPGTRLTVT.